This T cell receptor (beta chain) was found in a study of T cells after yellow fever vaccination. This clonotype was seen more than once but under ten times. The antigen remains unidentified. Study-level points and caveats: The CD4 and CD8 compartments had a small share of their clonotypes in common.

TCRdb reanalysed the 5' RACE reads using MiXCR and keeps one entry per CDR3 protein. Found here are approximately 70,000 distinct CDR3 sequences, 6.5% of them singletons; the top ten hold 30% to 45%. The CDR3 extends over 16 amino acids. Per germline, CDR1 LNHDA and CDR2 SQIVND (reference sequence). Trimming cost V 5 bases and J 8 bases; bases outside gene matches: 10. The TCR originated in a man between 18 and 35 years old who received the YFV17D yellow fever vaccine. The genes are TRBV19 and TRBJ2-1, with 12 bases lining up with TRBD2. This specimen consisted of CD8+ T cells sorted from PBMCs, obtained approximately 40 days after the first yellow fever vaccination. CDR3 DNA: TGTGCCAGTAGTGCCCCCGGACTAGCGGGGAGCGATGAGCAGTTCTTC. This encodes CASSAPGLAGSDEQFF.